These 30 T cell receptor beta chains share one sample of origin, sequenced in a study of T-cell memory formation after mild COVID-19. MiXCR, run by TCRdb on the 5' RACE reads, gives a single entry per CDR3 protein. Here the sample spans roughly 400,000 distinct CDR3 sequences, less than 25% being singletons. The source material was PBMCs or a T cell subset sorted from them (not recorded which). These receptors came from an adult woman who had mild COVID-19 (a few samples of this study predate the infection). Cell type and time point are not known.

This clonotype was seen only a few times. The rearrangement links TRBV19 to TRBJ2-1; tentatively, D is TRBD2 (6 bases). Per germline, CDR1 LNHDA and CDR2 SQIVND (reference sequence). This CDR3 region has 14 residues. V was cut by 5 bases and J by 3 bases, with 11 bases left in between. This CDR3 reads CASSAGGDYNEQFF. For the CDR3, the DNA is TGTGCCAGTAGTGCTGGCGGGGACTACAATGAGCAGTTCTTC.

The chain combines TRBV11-2 with TRBJ1-1; perhaps TRBD1 as D (6 bases). Germline lookup yields CDR1 SGHAT and CDR2 FQNNGV. V lost 4 bases to trimming and J lost 1 base, with 13 bases between them. The CDR3 has 15 residues. Written as DNA, the CDR3 is TGTGCCAGCAGCTCCCGGGGCAGGGGGAACACTGAAGCTTTCTTT. It codes for CASSSRGRGNTEAFF.

The chain recombines TRBV5-1 with TRBJ2-3; either TRBD1 or TRBD2 may supply D (5 bases each). CDR1 is SGHRS, CDR2 YFSETQ, per germline. The V and J ends lost 3 bases and 5 bases respectively, with 19 bases between them. The CDR3 totals 16 residues. CDR3 region: CASSWGGSVGGDTQYF. The CDR3 nucleotides are TGCGCCAGCAGCTGGGGCGGTAGCGTCGGCGGAGATACGCAGTATTTT. Based on the CDR3 plus reference TRBV5-1 and TRBJ2-3, the full variable domain is KAGVTQTPRYLIKTRGQQVTLSCSPISGHRSVSWYQQTPGQGLQFLFEYFSETQRNKGNFPGRFSGRQFSNSRSEMNVSTLELGDSALYLCASSWGGSVGGDTQYFGPGTRLTVL.

The chain employs TRBV5-1 and TRBJ1-2; no definite D call. Trimming removed 2 bases from V and 2 bases from J, with 13 bases in between. Germline V gives CDR1 SGHRS, CDR2 YFSETQ. The CDR3 sequence is 15 residues long. CDR3 in DNA: TGCGCCAGCAGCTTAGAGGGTTTGAAGAACTATGGCTACACCTTC. Translated: CASSLEGLKNYGYTF.

The chain joins TRBV4-1 to TRBJ1-1; D is perhaps TRBD1 (5 bases). The CDR3 runs 14 residues. V was cut by 3 bases and J by 6 bases, with 14 bases left in between. The germline V gene has CDR1 MGHRA and CDR2 YSYEKL. This CDR3 reads CASSHLNGGSEAFF. In DNA form, the CDR3 reads TGCGCCAGCAGCCATCTAAACGGGGGGTCTGAAGCTTTCTTT.

This clonotype was counted a few times. The chain links TRBV24-1 to TRBJ2-7, with D tentatively TRBD2 (7 bases). There are 15 residues in the CDR3. The V gene lost 10 bases and the J gene lost 2 bases, with 20 bases spanning the gap. Germline V gene sequence: CDR1 KGHDR, CDR2 SFDVKD. The CDR3 DNA is TGTGCCACATCCGTAGGGGGGGCCACGACCTACGAGCAGTACTTC. Its protein is CATSVGGATTYEQYF.

The chain uses TRBV9 and TRBJ1-4; a weak D match, TRBD1 (5 bases). The CDR3 has 15 residues. CDR1 and CDR2 from the germline V gene are SGDLS and YYNGEE. With 4 bases removed from V and 0 bases from J, the gap between germline ends came to 10 bases. CDR3 sequence reads: CASSPGTATNEKLFF. CDR3 DNA sequence: TGTGCCAGCAGCCCAGGGACGGCAACTAATGAAAAACTGTTTTTT.

A few counts support this clonotype. This chain connects TRBV4-1 to TRBJ1-4; D is perhaps TRBD1 (5 bases). CDR3 length: 15 amino acids. Trimming stripped 1 base from V and 6 bases from J, with 12 bases between. The germline gives CDR1 MGHRA, CDR2 YSYEKL. The CDR3 nucleotides are TGCGCCAGCAGCCAAGCTCCCGGGACTGATGAAAAACTGTTTTTT. It specifies CASSQAPGTDEKLFF.

This clonotype was seen ten or more times. V is TRBV5-1 and J is TRBJ2-1; D is possibly TRBD1 (5 bases). The CDR3 length is 15 residues. The V end was cut by 0 bases, the J end by 4 bases, with 11 bases between. From germline, CDR1 is SGHRS and CDR2 YFSETQ. CDR3 DNA: TGCGCCAGCAGCTTGGAGAGACAGACGTACAATGAGCAGTTCTTC. Its translation is CASSLERQTYNEQFF.

This clonotype was picked up a small number of times. The chain uses TRBV7-9 and TRBJ2-7, with 8 bases aligning to TRBD1. Germline-derived CDR1 and CDR2 are SEHNR and FQNEAQ (reference sequence). This CDR3 contains 15 residues. Germline trimming cut 5 bases from V and 1 base from J; bases unmatched to any gene: 7. In DNA, the CDR3 is TGTGCCAGCAGCCATGGACAGGGAATTTCCTACGAGCAGTACTTC. Translation: CASSHGQGISYEQYF.

This clonotype was observed a few times. The CDR3 DNA reads as TGTGCCAGCAGCTTGGCGAGGACTAGCGGGCCCCCCTACGAGCAGTACTTC. It translates to CASSLARTSGPPYEQYF. The chain links TRBV5-4 to TRBJ2-7; TRBD2 agrees at 11 bases. The J segment lost 2 bases and the V segment lost 0 bases, leaving 7 bases of the junction unmatched. Germline V lookup: CDR1 SGHNT, CDR2 YYREEE (reference sequence). This CDR3 comprises 17 residues.

This chain links TRBV5-1 with TRBJ2-2; 16 nucleotides match TRBD2. CDR1 SGHRS and CDR2 YFSETQ come from the germline V gene. The CDR3 spans 18 residues. Losses at the gene ends were 6 bases for V and 6 bases for J; bases not matched to a gene: 11. The CDR3 nucleotides are TGCGCCAGCACACCTCCGGGACTAGCGGGGGGGCCGTCCGGGGAGCTGTTTTTT. This translates into CASTPPGLAGGPSGELFF.

The chain links TRBV27 to TRBJ1-6; perhaps TRBD1 as D (5 bases). In germline, CDR1 is MNHEY, CDR2 SMNVEV (reference sequence). This CDR3 contains 13 residues. V was cut by 0 bases and J by 11 bases, with 8 bases left in between. DNA of the CDR3: TGTGCCAGCAGTTTATCGGACACCCCACCCCTCCACTTT. Translated: CASSLSDTPPLHF.

The sample holds a few counts of this clonotype. The chain couples TRBV11-2 to TRBJ1-1; tentatively, D is TRBD1 (5 bases). The CDR3 has 15 amino acids. V gave up 1 base and J gave up 2 bases, with 11 bases separating them. Per germline, CDR1 SGHAT and CDR2 FQNNGV. CDR3 loop: CASSLGWDRNTEAFF. DNA of the CDR3: TGTGCCAGCAGCTTAGGCTGGGACCGAAACACTGAAGCTTTCTTT. The full variable domain, its missing parts supplied by reference TRBV11-2 and TRBJ1-1, is EAGVAQSPRYKIIEKRQSVAFWCNPISGHATLYWYQQILGQGPKLLIQFQNNGVVDDSQLPKDRFSAERLKGVDSTLKIQPAKLEDSAVYLCASSLGWDRNTEAFFGQGTRLTVV.

The V and J genes are TRBV5-1 and TRBJ2-5; D may be TRBD2 (5 bases). Trimming removed 3 bases at V and 5 bases at J, with 11 bases between. Germline loops: CDR1 SGHRS, CDR2 YFSETQ. This CDR3 spans 13 amino acids. The CDR3 coding sequence is TGCGCCAGCAGCTATCCGGGCGGGGAGACCCAGTACTTC. Its protein product is CASSYPGGETQYF.

This clonotype was found a few times. The chain has TRBV7-2 and TRBJ2-3, with D tentatively TRBD1 or TRBD2 (5 bases each). CDR1 is SGHTA, CDR2 FQGNSA, per germline. The CDR3 consists of 20 residues. Trimming cost V 4 bases and J 1 base, with 27 bases left between them. The CDR3: CASSSGLPGTTPLGTDTQYF. In nucleotides, the CDR3 is TGTGCCAGCAGCTCAGGCTTACCCGGGACCACTCCTCTCGGCACAGATACGCAGTATTTT. Looking up the rest from reference TRBV7-2 and TRBJ2-3 gives the full variable domain: GAGVSQSPSNKVTEKGKDVELRCDPISGHTALYWYRQSLGQGLEFLIYFQGNSAPDKSGLPSDRFSAERTGGSVSTLTIQRTQQEDSAVYLCASSSGLPGTTPLGTDTQYFGPGTRLTVL.

This clonotype was counted a few times. The CDR3 DNA is TGCGCCAGCAGCTGGGACAGCCCCTACAATGAGCAGTTCTTC. This codes for CASSWDSPYNEQFF. The genes are TRBV5-1 and TRBJ2-1; 7 positions agree with TRBD1. The germline V gene has CDR1 SGHRS and CDR2 YFSETQ. J gave up 2 bases and V 3 bases, and 2 bases lay outside the gene matches. This CDR3 comprises 14 residues.

This clonotype was seen many times. This chain joins TRBV9 and TRBJ2-5; D not certain. Germline-derived CDR1 and CDR2 are SGDLS and YYNGEE. V was cut by 2 bases and J by 2 bases, with 13 bases left in between. The CDR3 loop spans 15 amino acids. CDR3 sequence: CASSVDPTPQETQYF. The CDR3 coding sequence is TGTGCCAGCAGCGTTGACCCAACCCCTCAAGAGACCCAGTACTTC.

This rearrangement joins TRBV7-8 to TRBJ2-7; D possibly uses TRBD1 or TRBD2 (5 bases each). The CDR3 is 13 residues long. CDR1 and CDR2 (germline): SGHVS, FQNEAQ. Trimming left V 10 bases short and J 3 bases short, with 16 bases between. In nucleotides, the CDR3 is TGTGCCACCGACGGGGACGGGATCTACGAGCAGTACTTC. Protein: CATDGDGIYEQYF.

This clonotype was seen more than once but under ten times. The chain combines TRBV7-9 with TRBJ1-5, with D hard to call. The CDR3 is 14 amino acids. Trimming pared 1 base from V and 3 bases from J, leaving 7 bases between. The V gene's germline CDR1 is SEHNR and CDR2 FQNEAQ (reference sequence). CDR3 nucleotides: TGTGCCAGCAGCTTAGGGGAAAACAATCAGCCCCAGCATTTT. Translation gives CASSLGENNQPQHF.

The V gene is TRBV24-1, the J gene TRBJ2-1, with 14 bases identical to TRBD2. Germline CDR1 KGHDR, CDR2 SFDVKD. The CDR3 runs to 17 residues. V lost 7 bases to trimming and J lost 8 bases; unmatched junction nucleotides: 12. The CDR3 protein is CATSQRRLAGGPYEQFF. Here the CDR3 DNA reads TGTGCCACCAGCCAACGCCGACTAGCGGGAGGGCCCTATGAGCAGTTCTTC.

V and J are TRBV6-5 and TRBJ1-6; D is ambiguous. The V and J ends lost 6 bases and 14 bases respectively, with 20 bases between them. The CDR3 has 14 residues. CDR1 and CDR2 from the germline V gene are MNHEY and SVGAGI. DNA for the CDR3: TGTGCCAGCAGAGGAGTAAGGGCCCGAGTAGCCCTCCACTTT. As protein: CASRGVRARVALHF.

The chain is built from TRBV19 and TRBJ1-5; D perhaps matches TRBD1 (5 bases). With 5 bases removed from V and 11 bases from J, the gap between germline ends came to 16 bases. Germline V lookup: CDR1 LNHDA, CDR2 SQIVND (reference sequence). This CDR3 comprises 13 residues. The chain's CDR3 is CASSSSAGETQHF. The DNA for the CDR3 is TGTGCCAGTAGTTCGTCCGCGGGGGAAACCCAGCATTTT.

This clonotype was seen a few times. The chain employs TRBV29-1 and TRBJ2-2; D is possibly TRBD2 (5 bases). The V and J ends lost 7 bases and 3 bases respectively, with 21 bases between them. The germline V gene encodes CDR1 SQVTM and CDR2 ANQGSEA. The CDR3 runs 16 residues. The CDR3 DNA sequence: TGCAGCGCCATGAAAGGCTGGGATAGCGACACCGGGGAGCTGTTTTTT. It translates to CSAMKGWDSDTGELFF.

The chain recombines TRBV6-8 with TRBJ2-5; 8 bases agree with TRBD1. There are 11 residues in the CDR3. Germline CDR1 reads MNHGY; CDR2 reads SAAAGT. V was clipped by 8 bases and J by 6 bases; unmatched bases: 2. The CDR3 DNA follows: TGTGCCAGCGACAGGGGAAAGACCCAGTACTTC. As protein: CASDRGKTQYF.

This clonotype was detected a few times. The chain joins TRBV6-6 to TRBJ2-3; 10 bases agree with TRBD2. The germline gives CDR1 MNHNY, CDR2 SVGAGI (reference sequence). This CDR3 spans 15 amino acids. V trimming: 5 bases; J trimming: 2 bases; junction bases outside the gene matches: 4. CDR3 protein: CASSELAGTTDTQYF. CDR3 DNA sequence: TGTGCCAGCAGTGAACTAGCGGGGACCACAGATACGCAGTATTTT.

V is TRBV6-2 or TRBV6-3 and J is TRBJ1-1, with 8 bases aligning to TRBD1. The junction had 8 bases not matched to a gene; V was cut back by 6 bases and J by 5 bases. The CDR3 consists of 14 residues. CDR1 is MNHEY and CDR2 is SVGEGT in the germline V gene. The CDR3 here is CASRYGQGRTEAFF. In nucleotides, the CDR3 is TGTGCCAGCAGATATGGACAGGGCCGGACTGAAGCTTTCTTT.

This clonotype was counted a few times. The genes are TRBV20-1 and TRBJ2-7; 9 nucleotides agree with TRBD1. The CDR3 runs to 14 residues. The germline CDR1 and CDR2 sequences are DFQATT and SNEGSKA (reference sequence). The J segment lost 2 bases and the V segment lost 5 bases, leaving 7 bases of the junction unmatched. The CDR3 nucleotides read TGCAGTGCTGTTCAGGACAGGGGCCCCTACGAGCAGTACTTC. Protein: CSAVQDRGPYEQYF.

In this sample, this clonotype turned up a few times. This chain joins TRBV7-8 and TRBJ2-3; D gene ambiguous. Germline lookup yields CDR1 SGHVS and CDR2 FQNEAQ. The CDR3 is 14 residues long. V lost 5 bases to trimming and J lost 1 base, with 10 bases between them. The CDR3 DNA follows: TGTGCCAGCAGCCCGTACGTGGGCACAGATACGCAGTATTTT. Amino acid sequence: CASSPYVGTDTQYF.

The V gene is TRBV5-1, the J gene TRBJ2-1, with 10 nucleotides matching TRBD2. Per germline, CDR1 SGHRS and CDR2 YFSETQ. V was clipped by 0 bases and J by 4 bases; unmatched bases: 4. This CDR3 has 16 residues. The CDR3 loop reads CASSLAGSGRYNEQFF. The CDR3 DNA reads TGCGCCAGCAGCTTGGCGGGTAGCGGGAGGTACAATGAGCAGTTCTTC.